The present T cell receptor beta chain was sequenced within a study of neoadjuvant nivolumab and ipilimumab in lung cancer. Study findings and constraints: TCR richness and clonality were higher in tumors than adjacent uninvolved lung.

Sequencing used immunoSEQ multiplex PCR; TCRdb keeps in-frame clones, though not all of them. Here the sample spans approximately 30,000 clones, about 81% being singletons. V was cut by 0 bases and J by 9 bases, with 12 bases left in between. CDR1 and CDR2 from the germline V gene are LNHDA and SQIVND (reference sequence). The CDR3 is 14 amino acids. Comment on this clone: Its cognate antigen is unknown.

This clonotype was obtained from an adult with non-small cell lung cancer. V is TRBV19 and J is TRBJ2-1, with a tentative D call TRBD2 (6 bases). Source: tumor tissue, taken after neoadjuvant nivolumab, alone or with ipilimumab, at or shortly before surgery. Here the CDR3 reads CASSIDKSAGEQFF. For the CDR3, the DNA is TGTGCCAGTAGTATAGATAAGTCAGCGGGTGAGCAGTTCTTC.